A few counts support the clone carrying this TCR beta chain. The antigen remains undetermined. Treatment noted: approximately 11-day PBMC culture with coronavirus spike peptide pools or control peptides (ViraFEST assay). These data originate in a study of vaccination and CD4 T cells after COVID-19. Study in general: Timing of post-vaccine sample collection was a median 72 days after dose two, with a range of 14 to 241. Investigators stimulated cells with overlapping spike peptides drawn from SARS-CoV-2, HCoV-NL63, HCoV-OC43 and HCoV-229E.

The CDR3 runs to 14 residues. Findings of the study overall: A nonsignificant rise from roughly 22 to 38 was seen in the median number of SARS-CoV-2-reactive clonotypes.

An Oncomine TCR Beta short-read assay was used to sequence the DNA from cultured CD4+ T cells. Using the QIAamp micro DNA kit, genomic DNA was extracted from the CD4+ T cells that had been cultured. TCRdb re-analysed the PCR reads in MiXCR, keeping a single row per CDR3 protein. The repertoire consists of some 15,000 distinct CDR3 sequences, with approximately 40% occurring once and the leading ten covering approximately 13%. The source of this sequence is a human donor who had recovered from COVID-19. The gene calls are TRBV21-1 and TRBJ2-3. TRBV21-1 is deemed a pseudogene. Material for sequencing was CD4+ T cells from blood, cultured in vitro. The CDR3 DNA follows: TGTGCCAGCAGCAAAGGGAAGGACCCAGATACGCAGTATTTT. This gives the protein CASSKGKDPDTQYF.